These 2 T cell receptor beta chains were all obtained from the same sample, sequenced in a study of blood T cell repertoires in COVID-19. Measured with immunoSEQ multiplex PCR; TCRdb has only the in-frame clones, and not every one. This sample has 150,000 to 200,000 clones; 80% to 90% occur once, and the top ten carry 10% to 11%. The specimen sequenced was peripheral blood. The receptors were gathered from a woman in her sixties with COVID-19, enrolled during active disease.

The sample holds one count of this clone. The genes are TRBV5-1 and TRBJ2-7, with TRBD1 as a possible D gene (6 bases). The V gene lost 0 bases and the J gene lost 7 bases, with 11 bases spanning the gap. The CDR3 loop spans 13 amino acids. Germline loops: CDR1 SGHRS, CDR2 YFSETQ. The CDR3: CASSLGGTTEQYF. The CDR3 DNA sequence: TGCGCCAGCAGCTTGGGGGGGACAACTGAGCAGTACTTC.

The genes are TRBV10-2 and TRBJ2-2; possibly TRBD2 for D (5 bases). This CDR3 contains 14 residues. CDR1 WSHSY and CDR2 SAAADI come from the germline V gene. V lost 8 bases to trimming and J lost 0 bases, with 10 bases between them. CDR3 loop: CASLLGSNTGELFF. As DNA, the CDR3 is TGCGCCAGCCTACTAGGTTCGAACACCGGGGAGCTGTTTTTT.